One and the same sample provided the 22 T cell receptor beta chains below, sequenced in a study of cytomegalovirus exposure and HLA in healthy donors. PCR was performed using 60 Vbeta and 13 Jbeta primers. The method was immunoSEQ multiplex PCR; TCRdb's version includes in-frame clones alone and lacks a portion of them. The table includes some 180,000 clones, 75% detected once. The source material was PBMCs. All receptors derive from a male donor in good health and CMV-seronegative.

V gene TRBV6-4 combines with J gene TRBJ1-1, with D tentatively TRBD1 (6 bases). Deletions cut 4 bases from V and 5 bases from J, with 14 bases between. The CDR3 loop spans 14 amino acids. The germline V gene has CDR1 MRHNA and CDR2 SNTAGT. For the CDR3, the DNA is TGTGCCAGCAGTGCCACAGGACAGATTACTGAAGCTTTCTTT. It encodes CASSATGQITEAFF.

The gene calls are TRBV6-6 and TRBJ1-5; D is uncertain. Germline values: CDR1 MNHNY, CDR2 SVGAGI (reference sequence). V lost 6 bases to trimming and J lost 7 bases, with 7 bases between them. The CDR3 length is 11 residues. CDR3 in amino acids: CASSPGQPQHF. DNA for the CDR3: TGTGCCAGCAGCCCGGGGCAGCCCCAGCATTTT.

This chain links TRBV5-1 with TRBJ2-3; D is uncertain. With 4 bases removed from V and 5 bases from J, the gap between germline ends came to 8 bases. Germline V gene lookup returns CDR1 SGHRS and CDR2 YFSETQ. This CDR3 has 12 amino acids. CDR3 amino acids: CASSISGDTQYF. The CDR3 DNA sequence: TGCGCCAGCAGCATTAGTGGAGATACGCAGTATTTT.

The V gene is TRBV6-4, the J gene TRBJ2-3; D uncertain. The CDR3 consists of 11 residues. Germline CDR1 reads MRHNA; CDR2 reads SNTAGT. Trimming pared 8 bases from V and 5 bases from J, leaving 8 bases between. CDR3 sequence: CASGLGDTQYF. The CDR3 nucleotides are TGTGCCAGCGGCCTTGGAGATACGCAGTATTTT.

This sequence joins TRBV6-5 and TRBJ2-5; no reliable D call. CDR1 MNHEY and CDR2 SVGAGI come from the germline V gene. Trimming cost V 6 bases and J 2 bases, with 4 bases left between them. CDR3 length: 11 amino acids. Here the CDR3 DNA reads TGTGCCAGCAGGACACAAGAGACCCAGTACTTC. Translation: CASRTQETQYF.

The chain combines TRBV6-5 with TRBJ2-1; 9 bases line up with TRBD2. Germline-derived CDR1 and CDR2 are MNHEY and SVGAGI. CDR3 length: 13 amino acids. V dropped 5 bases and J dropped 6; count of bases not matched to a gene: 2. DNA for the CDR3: TGTGCCAGCAGTACTAGCGGGCCCAATGAGCAGTTCTTC. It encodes CASSTSGPNEQFF.

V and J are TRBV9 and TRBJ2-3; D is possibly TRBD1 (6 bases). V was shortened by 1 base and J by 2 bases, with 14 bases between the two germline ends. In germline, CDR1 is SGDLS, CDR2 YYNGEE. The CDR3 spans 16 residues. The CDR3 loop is CASSVLGDISTDTQYF. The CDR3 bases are TGTGCCAGCAGCGTATTGGGGGACATATCCACAGATACGCAGTATTTT. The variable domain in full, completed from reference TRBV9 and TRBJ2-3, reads DSGVTQTPKHLITATGQRVTLRCSPRSGDLSVYWYQQSLDQGLQFLIQYYNGEERAKGNILERFSAQQFPDLHSELNLSSLELGDSALYFCASSVLGDISTDTQYFGPGTRLTVL.

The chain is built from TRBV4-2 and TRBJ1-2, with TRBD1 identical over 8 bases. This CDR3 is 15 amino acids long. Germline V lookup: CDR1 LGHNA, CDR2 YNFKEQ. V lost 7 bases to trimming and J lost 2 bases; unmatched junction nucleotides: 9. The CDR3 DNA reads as TGTGCCAGCACCTTGTGGGGACAGGACAACTATGGCTACACCTTC. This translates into CASTLWGQDNYGYTF.

CDR3 coding DNA: TGCGCCAGCAGCCAAGATCAGGGGGACATTCAGTACTTC. It encodes CASSQDQGDIQYF. This chain uses TRBV4-1 with TRBJ2-4; TRBD1 matches at 7 bases. The J segment lost 8 bases and the V segment lost 0 bases, leaving 1 base of the junction unmatched. Germline CDR1 and CDR2: MGHRA and YSYEKL. The CDR3 has 13 amino acids.

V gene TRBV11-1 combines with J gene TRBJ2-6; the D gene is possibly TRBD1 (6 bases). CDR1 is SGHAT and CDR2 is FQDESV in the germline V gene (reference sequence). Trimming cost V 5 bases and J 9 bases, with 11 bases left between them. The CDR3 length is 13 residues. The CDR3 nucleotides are TGTGCCAGCAGCCAGGGGCTGAACAACGTCCTGACTTTC. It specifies CASSQGLNNVLTF.

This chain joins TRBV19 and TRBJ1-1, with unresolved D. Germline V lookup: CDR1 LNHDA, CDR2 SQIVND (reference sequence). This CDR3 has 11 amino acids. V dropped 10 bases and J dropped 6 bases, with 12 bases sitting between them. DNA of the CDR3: TGTGCCACCGCATATAGTGCTGAAGCTTTCTTT. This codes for CATAYSAEAFF.

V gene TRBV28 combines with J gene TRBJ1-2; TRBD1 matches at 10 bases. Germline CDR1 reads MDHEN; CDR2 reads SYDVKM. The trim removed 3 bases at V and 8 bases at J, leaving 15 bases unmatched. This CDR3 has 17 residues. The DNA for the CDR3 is TGTGCCAGCAGTTTGGGGGGACAGGGGTCGTTCTGGGGAGGCTACACCTTC. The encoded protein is CASSLGGQGSFWGGYTF.

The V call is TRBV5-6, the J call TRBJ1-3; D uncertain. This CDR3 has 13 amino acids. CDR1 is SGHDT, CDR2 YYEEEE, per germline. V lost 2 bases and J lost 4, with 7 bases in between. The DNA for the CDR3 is TGTGCCAGCAGCTTTCAGTTCGGAAACACCATATATTTT. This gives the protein CASSFQFGNTIYF.

CDR3 nucleotides: TGTGCCAGCAGTTTAAGCGGCAGATTCTATGGCTACACCTTC. As protein: CASSLSGRFYGYTF. The chain is built from TRBV28 and TRBJ1-2; D is unclear. The V end lost 2 bases, the J end lost 4 bases, and 11 bases lay between the germline ends. The CDR3 spans 14 residues. The germline V gene encodes CDR1 MDHEN and CDR2 SYDVKM.

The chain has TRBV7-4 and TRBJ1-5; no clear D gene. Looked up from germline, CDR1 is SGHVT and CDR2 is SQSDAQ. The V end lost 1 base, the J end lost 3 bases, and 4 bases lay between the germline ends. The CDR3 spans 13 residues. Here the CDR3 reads CASSLDINQPQHF. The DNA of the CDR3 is TGTGCCAGCAGCTTAGACATCAATCAGCCCCAGCATTTT. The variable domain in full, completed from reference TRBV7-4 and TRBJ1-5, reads GAGVSQSPRYKVAKRGRDVALRCDSISGHVTLYWYRQTLGQGSEVLTYSQSDAQRDKSGRPSGRFSAERPERSVSTLKIQRTEQGDSAVYLCASSLDINQPQHFGDGTRLSIL.

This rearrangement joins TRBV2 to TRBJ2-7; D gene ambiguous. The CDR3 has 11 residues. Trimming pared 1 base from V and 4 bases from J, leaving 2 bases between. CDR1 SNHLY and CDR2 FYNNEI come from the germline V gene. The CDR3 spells CASSEVYEQYF. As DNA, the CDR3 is TGTGCCAGCAGTGAAGTATACGAGCAGTACTTC.

Written as DNA, the CDR3 is TGTGCCAGCAGCTCTAATAGGGGGCCCGCTGAAGCTTTCTTT. It codes for CASSSNRGPAEAFF. The chain joins TRBV7-9 to TRBJ1-1, with 7 bases fitting TRBD1. CDR1 and CDR2 from the germline V gene are SEHNR and FQNEAQ (reference sequence). The CDR3 is 14 residues long. After removal of 4 bases from V and 6 bases from J, the junction contained 8 bases not matched to a gene. Complete variable domain (other parts from reference TRBV7-9 and TRBJ1-1): DTGVSQNPRHKITKRGQNVTFRCDPISEHNRLYWYRQTLGQGPEFLTYFQNEAQLEKSRLLSDRFSAERPKGSFSTLEIQRTEQGDSAMYLCASSSNRGPAEAFFGQGTRLTVV.

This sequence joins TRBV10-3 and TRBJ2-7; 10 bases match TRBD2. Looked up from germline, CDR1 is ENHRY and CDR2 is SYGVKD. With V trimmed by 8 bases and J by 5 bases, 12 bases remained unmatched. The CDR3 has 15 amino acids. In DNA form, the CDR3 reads TGTGCCATCGGACTGGGAGCGGGAGGGCCTGACGAGCAGTACTTC. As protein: CAIGLGAGGPDEQYF.

CDR3 sequence (DNA): TGTGCCAGCAGCGACAGTTATAATGAAAAACTGTTTTTT. Encoded protein: CASSDSYNEKLFF. This rearrangement joins TRBV5-4 to TRBJ1-4, with D perhaps TRBD1 (5 bases). CDR1 SGHNT and CDR2 YYREEE come from the germline V gene (reference sequence). The CDR3 consists of 13 residues. Trimming removed 4 bases from V and 4 bases from J, with 8 bases in between. Complete variable domain (other parts from reference TRBV5-4 and TRBJ1-4): ETGVTQSPTHLIKTRGQQVTLRCSSQSGHNTVSWYQQALGQGPQFIFQYYREEENGRGNFPPRFSGLQFPNYSSELNVNALELDDSALYLCASSDSYNEKLFFGSGTQLSVL.

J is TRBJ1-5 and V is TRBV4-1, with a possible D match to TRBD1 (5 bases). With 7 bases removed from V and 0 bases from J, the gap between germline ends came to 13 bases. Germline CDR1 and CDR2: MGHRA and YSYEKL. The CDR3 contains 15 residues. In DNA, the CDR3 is TGCGCCAGCAACTTAGGGGTGGGTAGCAATCAGCCCCAGCATTTT. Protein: CASNLGVGSNQPQHF.

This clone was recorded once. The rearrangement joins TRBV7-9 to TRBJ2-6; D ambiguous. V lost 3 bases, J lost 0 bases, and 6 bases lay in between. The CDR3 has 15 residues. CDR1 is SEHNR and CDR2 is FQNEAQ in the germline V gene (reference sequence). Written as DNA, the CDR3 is TGTGCCAGCAGCTTGTTATACTCTGGGGCCAACGTCCTGACTTTC. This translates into CASSLLYSGANVLTF.

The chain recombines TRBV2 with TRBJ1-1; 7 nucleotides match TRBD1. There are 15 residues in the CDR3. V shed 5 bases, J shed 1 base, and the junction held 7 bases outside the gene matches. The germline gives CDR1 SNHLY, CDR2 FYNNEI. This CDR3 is CASSFSRTGNTEAFF. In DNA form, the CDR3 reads TGTGCCAGCAGTTTCAGCAGGACAGGGAACACTGAAGCTTTCTTT.